The 3 T cell receptor beta chains in this list originate from one sample, sequenced in a study of cytomegalovirus exposure and HLA in healthy donors. The PCR used 60 Vbeta and 13 Jbeta primers. Libraries were prepared by immunoSEQ multiplex PCR; TCRdb keeps only in-frame clonotypes and omits some of them. The table has 130,000 or so clones, roughly 60% seen once. The sample consisted of PBMCs. These receptors came from a woman between 40 and 55 years old in good health and CMV-seronegative.

A few counts support this clone. The gene calls are TRBV20-1 and TRBJ1-1; D call uncertain. V was cut by 8 bases and J by 8 bases, with 15 bases left in between. The CDR3 spans 11 residues. Germline CDR1 and CDR2: DFQATT and SNEGSKA (reference sequence). CDR3 residues: CSPRRGLEAFF. CDR3 coding DNA: TGCAGTCCAAGACGAGGGCTGGAAGCTTTCTTT.

This chain connects TRBV4-2 to TRBJ1-3; D gene ambiguous. V was trimmed by 0 bases and J by 9 bases, leaving 9 bases between them. Germline V lookup: CDR1 LGHNA, CDR2 YNFKEQ. CDR3 size: 13 residues. This CDR3 reads CASSQEAGSTIYF. The CDR3 DNA is TGTGCCAGCAGCCAAGAAGCCGGTTCCACCATATATTTT.

This clone has a handful of counts. The chain couples TRBV19 to TRBJ1-2; weak D call: TRBD1 (6 bases). Germline lookup yields CDR1 LNHDA and CDR2 SQIVND (reference sequence). Between the trimmed V and J ends, which lost 4 bases and 5 bases, there was a span of 20 bases. This CDR3 region has 16 residues. CDR3 sequence (DNA): TGTGCCAGTAGTACCGCATACAGGGCCAGTGAGTATGGCTACACCTTC. Its translation is CASSTAYRASEYGYTF.